Here is one T cell receptor beta chain with its context. This clone was observed a single time. Its antigen remains undetermined. No base-level quality is on record; no much larger clone is a single base apart. The sample is drawn from a study of T cell responses to AZD1222 COVID-19 vaccine (dated by TCRdb to about 2021). A note on the overall study: TCR sequencing covered 233 trial participants: 207 given two doses of AZD1222 and some 25 given two doses of MenACWY control vaccine. Trial participants were enrolled by age into 18-55, 56-69 and 70-plus year subgroups, with around 140, 26 and 57 TCR-sequenced participants respectively. Beyond this particular receptor, the publication reports: Because no day 14 peak-response samples were available, the repertoires could be characterized only after the peak T cell response. The 56-69-year group was small, and its depth increase did not reach significance, likely because of low power. Epitopes outside the regions mutated in the B.1.351 and B.1.1.7 variants were reportedly recognized by nearly half of the unique spike-specific TCRs. After two AZD1222 doses, both the breadth and the depth of spike-specific TCRs were significantly higher than at day 0 and than in MenACWY recipients. The whole spike protein was spanned by vaccine-associated CD4 TCRs, and dominant responses were seen in regions 160-218 and 743-854. Participants were mostly white British and included more females than males, and it was suggested by the authors that clonal diversity may have been underestimated. Only five or six AZD1222 recipients were SARS-CoV-2 seropositive at baseline, limiting conclusions about previously exposed vaccinees.

From the cysteine up to the phenylalanine, the CDR3 has a length of 13 residues. The CDR3 DNA has 39 bases and is translated from base 1. The trim is 3 bases for V and 4 bases for J, with a gap of 8 bases between the germline ends. CDR1 and CDR2 are read off the germline V gene (reference sequence) as SEHNR and FQNEAQ. The CDR3 regions of human TCRbeta chains were analyzed by immunosequencing. The study's own analysis went as follows. Repertoire TCRs were matched against a reference library of SARS-CoV-2-specific TCRs generated with the MIRA antigen-specificity platform. Breadth was defined as the fraction of unique TCRs that were SARS-CoV-2-associated, and depth was defined as the fraction of total T cells that were SARS-CoV-2-associated. Using the MIRA data, every spike-specific TCR was mapped to the spike region that the TCR reacted to and assigned to either a CD4 or a CD8 class. Log10-transformed breadth and depth values were compared by one-way ANOVA with Sidak's multiple comparisons tests. In its TCRdb copy, this immuneACCESS table keeps in-frame sequences only and misses some clones. Where compared with another copy, unresolved V genes explain less than half of these, and the others have no known cause. Clone size and V and J calls were adopted from that table, with D and trimming inferred from the DNA. This sample holds about 150,000 clones; 85% were observed only once. The ten largest clones represent roughly 8.7% of the sample.

According to the study, the label for this sample's time point signals: about 28 days (+/-7) after the second vaccine dose. This specimen's treatment or condition label, per the study, means: meningococcal conjugate vaccine given as trial control. Vaccinee samples were obtained from the UK trials COV001 and COV002, which included a single-blind randomized controlled phase 2/3 trial of AZD1222 (ChAdOx1 nCoV-19) in healthy adults. For TCRbeta chain sequencing, PBMC samples were collected from trial participants at day 0 and at day 28 after the second dose. The sequence came from an adult who received the MenACWY meningococcal vaccine as a control. The input for sequencing was peripheral blood, taken 28 days after the second dose of the MenACWY control vaccine. The chain joins TRBV7-9 to TRBJ2-3; no D segment can be confidently identified. The nucleotide sequence reads TGTGCCAGCAGCTTTCCCGAATCAGATACGCAGTATTTT. Its product reads: CASSFPESDTQYF.